This record concerns one T cell receptor beta chain sequence. This specimen belongs to a study of blood T cell repertoires in COVID-19. Sequencing was performed with immunoSEQ multiplex PCR; in TCRdb, only in-frame clones are kept and a portion is missing. The sample contains about 50,000 clones, over 90% of which appear only once. CDR1 is SGHAT and CDR2 is FQNNGV in the germline V gene. V dropped 0 bases and J dropped 1 base, with 7 bases sitting between them. This CDR3 comprises 15 residues. The specimen was peripheral blood. The sequence was obtained from a woman aged 80 or over with acute or convalescent COVID-19. The chain couples TRBV11-2 to TRBJ2-4, with D unresolved. Written as DNA, the CDR3 is TGTGCCAGCAGCTTAGATCCCTTGGCCAAAAACATTCAGTACTTC. It is translated as CASSLDPLAKNIQYF.